These 2 T cell receptor beta chains share one sample of origin, sequenced in a study of blood T cell repertoires in COVID-19. The repertoire was sequenced with immunoSEQ multiplex PCR; TCRdb's copy has only in-frame clones and lacks some. The table records roughly 150,000 clones, around 80% of them present only once. Sequencing used PBMCs or T cells enriched from blood (not recorded which). These receptors all stem from a woman aged 65 to 85 in a cohort exposed to, infected with or recovered from COVID-19 (not recorded which).

This clone occurred a few times. V gene TRBV4-1 combines with J gene TRBJ1-3; weak D call: TRBD1 (6 bases). Trimming stripped 4 bases from V and 4 bases from J, with 11 bases between. This CDR3 comprises 14 residues. Germline CDR1 reads MGHRA; CDR2 reads YSYEKL. The DNA for the CDR3 is TGCGCCAGCAGCCCACCGGGACAAGGAAACACCATATATTTT. Translated: CASSPPGQGNTIYF.

J is TRBJ1-4 and V is TRBV7-9; 8 bases line up with TRBD1. CDR1 and CDR2 from the germline V gene are SEHNR and FQNEAQ (reference sequence). The CDR3 loop spans 15 amino acids. V shed 3 bases, J shed 2 bases, and the junction held 2 bases outside the gene matches. As DNA, the CDR3 is TGTGCCAGCAGCTTCTGGACAGGGACTAATGAAAAACTGTTTTTT. Residues: CASSFWTGTNEKLFF.